This TCR beta chain was found in a study of control samples from healthy donors and cancer patients. Profiled with immunoSEQ multiplex PCR; TCRdb holds only in-frame clones, not every one. The sample has about 130,000 clones, 85% to 90% seen once. CDR1 and CDR2 (germline): MNHEY, SVGAGI. The CDR3 has 11 residues. V lost 4 bases, J lost 8 bases, and 8 bases lay in between. The sequenced material came from PBMCs. The clonotype was recovered from a man between 50 and 59 years old with head and neck cancer. The chain carries TRBV6-5 and TRBJ1-2; unclear D gene. Here the CDR3 DNA reads TGTGCCAGCAGTTCGCTCGAAGGCTACACCTTC. It translates to CASSSLEGYTF.